This T cell receptor beta chain was found in a study of neurological immune-mediated disorders. General study results and limits: Phylogenetically, 18 of 34 multiple sclerosis patients' repertoires fell into one related-CDR3 cluster, a possible signature. In HTLV-1-associated myelopathy, TCR clonal expansion was greatest, and in multiple sclerosis it was least, below healthy controls.

From germline, CDR1 is SGHRS and CDR2 YFSETQ. V was clipped by 2 bases and J by 1 base, with 7 bases between them. The CDR3 runs to 13 residues. The cDNA was synthesized by means of template-switch 5'RACE, which was carried out with 10-nucleotide random UMIs. Via MiXCR, TCRdb re-called the 5' RACE reads, giving one row per CDR3 protein. This repertoire shows more than 50,000 distinct CDR3 sequences, roughly 3.5% found once; its top ten account for 7.1%. This clonotype has just a few counts. Its antigen remains unknown. The clonotype was recovered from a woman between 55 and 75 years old with multiple sclerosis. V and J are TRBV5-1 and TRBJ2-7; D is unclear. The sequencing input was PBMCs. The CDR3 nucleotides are TGCGCCAGCAGCTTTAGGAATTCCTACGAGCAGTACTTC. Protein product: CASSFRNSYEQYF. The entire variable domain, with the rest obtained from reference TRBV5-1 and TRBJ2-7, is as follows: KAGVTQTPRYLIKTRGQQVTLSCSPISGHRSVSWYQQTPGQGLQFLFEYFSETQRNKGNFPGRFSGRQFSNSRSEMNVSTLELGDSALYLCASSFRNSYEQYFGPGTRLTVT.